This is a list of T cell receptor beta chains from one sample in a study of regulatory T cells in long-lasting Graves disease. TCRdb itself ran the multiplex PCR reads through MiXCR, one entry per CDR3 protein. The sample has 400,000 to 500,000 distinct CDR3 sequences, roughly 17% seen once; the top ten hold about 10%. These same data were also listed under a study on T cells in Graves' hyperthyroidism and ophthalmopathy.

The source was peripheral blood mononuclear cells (PBMCs), collected at new diagnosis, from a patient treated with antithyroid drugs. The receptors derive from a woman in her thirties with Graves disease. CDR3s include the opening cysteine and the closing phenylalanine or tryptophan. A D gene is named only where the DNA matches it firmly. The size of a clone is reported for some rows only, either as once, few or many, or as a class for expanded clones.

TRBV12-3/TRBV12-4,TRBJ1-4,13,-,few,TGTGCCAGCAGTTTGGGGGTTTCGGAAAAACTGTTTTTT,CASSLGVSEKLFF
TRBV6-4,TRBJ2-1,15,TRBD2,-,TGTGCCAGCAGTGGGGCGGCGGGAGGTTACAATGAGCAGTTCTTC,CASSGAAGGYNEQFF
TRBV12-3/TRBV12-4,TRBJ1-2,14,-,-,TGTGCCAGCAGTCATCACAGGGATTATTATGGCTACACCTTC,CASSHHRDYYGYTF
TRBV30,TRBJ1-2,16,-,many,TGTGCCTGGAGTGTACCTTGGGTGCAAGGAGGGGATGGCTACACCTTC,CAWSVPWVQGGDGYTF
TRBV5-4,TRBJ2-1,16,TRBD2,-,TGTGCCAGCAGCTTGGCCTTAGCGGGAGCCTACAATGAGCAGTTCTTC,CASSLALAGAYNEQFF
TRBV11-3,TRBJ2-2,14,-,many,TGTGCCAGCCAAACAGGCCCCGACACCGGGGAGCTGTTTTTT,CASQTGPDTGELFF
TRBV28,TRBJ2-7,12,TRBD1,-,TGTGCCGTGACAGGGAGCTCCTACGAGCAGTACTTC,CAVTGSSYEQYF
TRBV27,TRBJ2-7,16,TRBD2,-,TGTGCCAGCAGTTTATCCGCGGGACTAGCGCCCGACGAGCAGTACTTC,CASSLSAGLAPDEQYF
TRBV3-1,TRBJ1-1,15,TRBD1,many,TGTGCCAGCAGCCAATACCGGGACAGGGACACTGAAGCTTTCTTT,CASSQYRDRDTEAFF
TRBV14,TRBJ1-3,17,TRBD1,-,TGTGCCAGCAGCCAAAGGACAGGAGCCATCTCTGGAAACACCATATATTTT,CASSQRTGAISGNTIYF
TRBV27,TRBJ2-4,13,TRBD2,-,TGTGCCAGCAGTTTTGGACTAGCGGATATTCAGTACTTC,CASSFGLADIQYF
TRBV5-6,TRBJ2-3,17,TRBD2,many,TGTGCCAGCAGCTGGAGACTAGCGGGAGGCAGCACAGATACGCAGTATTTT,CASSWRLAGGSTDTQYF
TRBV27,TRBJ2-3,15,-,many,TGTGCCAGCAGTTTGAGGGGGGAAGGCACAGATACGCAGTATTTT,CASSLRGEGTDTQYF
TRBV7-9,TRBJ1-1,13,-,many,TGCGCCAGCAGCTTGGACGAGTACACTGAAGCTTTCTTT,CASSLDEYTEAFF
TRBV19,TRBJ2-3,14,-,-,TGTGCCAGTAGTAATGGAGGTCGGGCAGATACGCAGTATTTT,CASSNGGRADTQYF
TRBV4-3,TRBJ2-1,19,TRBD2,few,TGCGCCAGCAGCCAAGAGAGGACTAGCGGGAGTTTCGTCTACAATGAGCAGTTCTTC,CASSQERTSGSFVYNEQFF
TRBV20-1,TRBJ2-7,12,-,many,TGCAGTGCTAGGGACAGTCGCTACGAGCAGTACTTC,CSARDSRYEQYF
TRBV28,TRBJ2-2,17,TRBD2,many,TGTGCCAGCAGTTTTGGTAGCGGGGGGTTGAACACCGGGGAGCTGTTTTTT,CASSFGSGGLNTGELFF
TRBV27,TRBJ2-3,16,-,many,TGTGCCAGCAGTCTGTGGCAGGGGAAGAGCACAGATACGCAGTATTTT,CASSLWQGKSTDTQYF
TRBV6-9,TRBJ1-5,22,TRBD1,many,TGTGCCAGCAGTTACGAGCGGAAAACATCGCCGGGACAGGGATGGACCAATCAGCCCCAGCATTTT,CASSYERKTSPGQGWTNQPQHF
TRBV20-1,TRBJ2-1,14,TRBD2,many,TGCAGTGCTATGGGGGCTAGCGGGAGAAATGAGCAGTTCTTC,CSAMGASGRNEQFF
TRBV5-1,TRBJ2-5,13,-,many,TGCGCCAGCAGCCCCGCGATCGCGGAGACCCAGTACTTC,CASSPAIAETQYF
TRBV20-1,TRBJ2-3,16,TRBD2,many,TGCAGTGCCTGGGAGCTAGCGGGTCTTAGCACAGATACGCAGTATTTT,CSAWELAGLSTDTQYF
TRBV2,TRBJ2-3,14,-,many,TGTGCCAGCACGGACTGGCTTACCACAGATACGCAGTATTTT,CASTDWLTTDTQYF
TRBV19,TRBJ1-2,15,TRBD1,few,TGTGCCAGTCGGGAACAGGGGAATGGTAACTATGGCTACACCTTC,CASREQGNGNYGYTF
TRBV11-2,TRBJ2-2,15,-,many,TGTGCCAGCAGGGGACACAGACGTGGGACCGGGGAGCTGTTTTTT,CASRGHRRGTGELFF
TRBV12-3/TRBV12-4,TRBJ1-2,14,TRBD1,few,TGTGCCAGCAGTTTCGGCGACAGGGCGGGTGGCTACACCTTC,CASSFGDRAGGYTF
TRBV4-1,TRBJ2-1,13,-,-,TGCGCCAGCAGCCAAGGAGGAGAGGGTGAGCAGTTCTTC,CASSQGGEGEQFF
TRBV28,TRBJ2-1,17,TRBD2,-,TGTGCCAGCAGTTTCCCCCATTGGCGGGAGGGCCAGGGAGAGCAGTTCTTC,CASSFPHWREGQGEQFF
TRBV19,TRBJ2-7,16,-,-,TGTGCCAGTAGTCCCTCCGGGCCCGCCGGACCTTACGAGCAGTACTTC,CASSPSGPAGPYEQYF
TRBV5-1,TRBJ1-5,14,-,many,TGCGCCAGCAGCCTACAGGGAGGTGGACAGCCCCAGCATTTT,CASSLQGGGQPQHF
TRBV20-1,TRBJ2-7,13,-,many,TGCAGTGCTAGAGATCTGGGATTGTACGAGCAGTACTTC,CSARDLGLYEQYF
TRBV28,TRBJ2-1,14,TRBD2,-,TGTGCCAGCAGTTACCTAGCGGGAGACAATGAGCAGTTCTTC,CASSYLAGDNEQFF
TRBV11-2,TRBJ2-7,15,TRBD2,many,TGTGCCAGCAGCTTAGATGCTAGCGGTACCTACGAGCAGTACTTC,CASSLDASGTYEQYF
TRBV7-2,TRBJ1-1,12,-,many,TGTGCCAGCAGCTTCCATCCCCGGGGGGCTTTCTTT,CASSFHPRGAFF
TRBV10-2,TRBJ1-1,14,-,many,TGCGCCAGCAGTGAGTGGGTAATGAACACTGAAGCTTTCTTT,CASSEWVMNTEAFF
TRBV28,TRBJ2-5,18,TRBD1,many,TGTGCCAGCAGTTCCCTGGTTTGGGACAGAGGACGTAAAGAGACCCAGTACTTC,CASSSLVWDRGRKETQYF
TRBV2,TRBJ2-1,15,-,many,TGTGCCAGCAGTGAAGGGCGAGTAAACTACAATGAGCAGTTCTTC,CASSEGRVNYNEQFF
TRBV2,TRBJ1-1,10,-,many,TGTGCCAGCAGTCCAAATGAAGCTTTCTTT,CASSPNEAFF
TRBV4-1,TRBJ1-5,16,-,-,TGCGCCAGCAGCCAAGACAGGGTTTATAGCAATCAGCCCCAGCATTTT,CASSQDRVYSNQPQHF
TRBV2,TRBJ2-7,17,-,many,TGTGCCGCCTCGGGTGAGGTCGGGCAGACAAAATCCTACGAGCAGTACTTC,CAASGEVGQTKSYEQYF
TRBV28,TRBJ2-1,13,-,many,TGTGCCAGCGTAAGGAGGGGCTACAATGAGCAGTTCTTC,CASVRRGYNEQFF
TRBV5-1,TRBJ2-7,14,-,few,TGCGCCAGCAGCATGGGGGGGCCGGGATACGAGCAGTACTTC,CASSMGGPGYEQYF
TRBV6-1,TRBJ1-1,15,-,-,TGTGCCAGCAGTCCCCAGGACCTCTGGGGCACTGAAGCTTTCTTT,CASSPQDLWGTEAFF
TRBV28,TRBJ2-1,16,TRBD2,many,TGTGCCAGCAGTTTTCCGGGACTAGCGGGAGTAAATGAGCAGTTCTTC,CASSFPGLAGVNEQFF
TRBV5-6,TRBJ2-1,16,TRBD2,many,TGTGCCAGCAGCTTGGCCGTCGGGACTATTCCCAATGAGCAGTTCTTC,CASSLAVGTIPNEQFF
TRBV2,TRBJ2-3,12,-,many,TGTGCCAGCATCGAACTAGCAAATACGCAGTATTTT,CASIELANTQYF
TRBV18,TRBJ2-5,16,TRBD2,few,TGTGCCAGCTCATTATTAGCGGGAGGGACCCAAGAGACCCAGTACTTC,CASSLLAGGTQETQYF
TRBV27,TRBJ2-3,13,-,many,TGTGCCAGCAGCTCTCAGGGGTTAGGTACGCAGTATTTT,CASSSQGLGTQYF
TRBV19,TRBJ2-1,13,TRBD2,-,TGTGCCAGTAAGGCTAGCGGAGACAATGAGCAGTTCTTC,CASKASGDNEQFF
TRBV12-3/TRBV12-4,TRBJ1-1,15,-,-,TGTGCCAGCAGTTTAGAATCTGGGGTATTCACTGAAGCTTTCTTT,CASSLESGVFTEAFF
TRBV5-1,TRBJ2-7,20,TRBD2,many,TGCGCCACCCAGCAATTTCCGGGACTAGCGGGATTGTCGCCTGAATACGAGCAGTACTTC,CATQQFPGLAGLSPEYEQYF
TRBV2,TRBJ1-2,15,TRBD1,many,TGTGCCAGCACCTCGTCATCGCAGGGGGCCGATGGCTACACCTTC,CASTSSSQGADGYTF
TRBV5-1,TRBJ2-1,15,-,many,TGCGCCAGCAGCTTTACAGGTAGCAGTTACAATGAGCAGTTCTTC,CASSFTGSSYNEQFF
TRBV5-5,TRBJ2-2,21,-,few,TGTGCCAGCAGCTTCCCCACTCTAACCGGGACTGGCGGTAGGAACACCGGGGAGCTGTTTTTT,CASSFPTLTGTGGRNTGELFF
TRBV6-1,TRBJ2-1,15,TRBD1,-,TGTGCCACCTCCCCCCCGGGACAGCGGTACAATGAGCAGTTCTTC,CATSPPGQRYNEQFF
TRBV18,TRBJ2-7,15,TRBD2,many,TGTGCCAGCTCACCAGGGACTAGCGGGAGTGCCGAGCAGTACTTC,CASSPGTSGSAEQYF
TRBV12-3/TRBV12-4,TRBJ2-7,15,TRBD2,-,TGTGCCAGCAGTTACCCCGGGACTAGCGGCTACGAGCAGTACTTC,CASSYPGTSGYEQYF
TRBV6-4,TRBJ2-7,14,-,few,TGTGCCAGCAGTGATGAAAATCCCTGCGACGAGCAGTACTTC,CASSDENPCDEQYF